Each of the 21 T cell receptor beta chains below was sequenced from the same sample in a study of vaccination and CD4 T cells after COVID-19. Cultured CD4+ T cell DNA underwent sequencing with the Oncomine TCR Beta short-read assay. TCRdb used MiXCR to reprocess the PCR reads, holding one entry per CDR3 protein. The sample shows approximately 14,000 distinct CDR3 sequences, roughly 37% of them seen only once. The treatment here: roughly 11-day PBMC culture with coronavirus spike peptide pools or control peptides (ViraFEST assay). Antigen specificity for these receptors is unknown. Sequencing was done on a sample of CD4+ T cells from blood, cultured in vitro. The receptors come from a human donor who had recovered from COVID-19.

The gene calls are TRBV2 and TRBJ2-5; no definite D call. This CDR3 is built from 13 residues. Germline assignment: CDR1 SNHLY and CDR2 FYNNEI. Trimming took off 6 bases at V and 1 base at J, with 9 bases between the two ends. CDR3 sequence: CASSPAIQETQYF. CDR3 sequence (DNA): TGTGCCAGCAGCCCTGCGATCCAAGAGACCCAGTACTTC.

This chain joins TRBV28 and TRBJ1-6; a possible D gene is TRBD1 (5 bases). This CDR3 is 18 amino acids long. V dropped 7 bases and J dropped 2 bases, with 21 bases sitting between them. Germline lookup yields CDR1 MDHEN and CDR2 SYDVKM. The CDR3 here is CASMVGYQGGTYNSPLHF. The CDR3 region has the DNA TGTGCCAGCATGGTGGGGTATCAGGGAGGAACCTATAATTCACCCCTCCACTTT.

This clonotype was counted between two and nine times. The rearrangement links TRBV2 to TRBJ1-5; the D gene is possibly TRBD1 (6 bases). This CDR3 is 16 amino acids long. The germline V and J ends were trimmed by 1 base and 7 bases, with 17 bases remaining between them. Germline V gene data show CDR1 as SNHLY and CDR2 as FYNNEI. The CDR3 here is CASSEVMTGIGQPQHF. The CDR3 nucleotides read TGTGCCAGCAGTGAAGTTATGACAGGCATAGGGCAGCCCCAGCATTTT.

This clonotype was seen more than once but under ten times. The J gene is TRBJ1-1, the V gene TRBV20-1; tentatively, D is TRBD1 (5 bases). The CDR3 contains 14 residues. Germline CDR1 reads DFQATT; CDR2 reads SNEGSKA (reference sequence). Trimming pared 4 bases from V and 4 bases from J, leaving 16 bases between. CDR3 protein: CSAIRIGQSTEAFF. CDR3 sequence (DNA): TGCAGTGCTATCAGAATAGGACAATCCACTGAAGCTTTCTTT.

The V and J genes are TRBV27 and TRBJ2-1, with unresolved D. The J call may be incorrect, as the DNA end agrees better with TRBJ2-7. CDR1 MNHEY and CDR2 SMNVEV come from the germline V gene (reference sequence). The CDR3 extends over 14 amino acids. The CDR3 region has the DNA TGTGCCAGCAGTTTATCTGCCCAGTCTTACGAGCAGTACTTC. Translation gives CASSLSAQSYEQYF.

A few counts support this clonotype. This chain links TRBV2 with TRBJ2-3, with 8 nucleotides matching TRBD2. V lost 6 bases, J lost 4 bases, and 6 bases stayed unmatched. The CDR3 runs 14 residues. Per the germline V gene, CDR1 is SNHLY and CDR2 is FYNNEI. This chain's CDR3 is CASSAGLEADTQYF. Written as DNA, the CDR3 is TGTGCCAGCAGCGCGGGACTAGAAGCAGATACGCAGTATTTT.

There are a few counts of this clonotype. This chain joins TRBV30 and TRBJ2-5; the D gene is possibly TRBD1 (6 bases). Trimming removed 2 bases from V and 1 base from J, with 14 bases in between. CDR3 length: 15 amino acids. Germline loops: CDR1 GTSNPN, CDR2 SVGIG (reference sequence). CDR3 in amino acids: CAWSRYLQGQETQYF. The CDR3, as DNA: TGTGCCTGGAGTCGTTACCTACAGGGCCAAGAGACCCAGTACTTC.

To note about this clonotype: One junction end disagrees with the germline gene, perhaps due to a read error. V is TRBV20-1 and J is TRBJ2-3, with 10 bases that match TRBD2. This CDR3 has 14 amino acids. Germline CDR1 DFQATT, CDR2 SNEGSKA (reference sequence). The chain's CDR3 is CSVSPSGGTETQYF. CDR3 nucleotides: TGCAGTGTTAGCCCTAGCGGGGGCACAGAAACGCAGTATTTT.

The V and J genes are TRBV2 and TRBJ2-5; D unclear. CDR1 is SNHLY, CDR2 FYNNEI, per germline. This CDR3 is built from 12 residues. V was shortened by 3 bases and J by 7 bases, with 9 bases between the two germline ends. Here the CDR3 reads CASSERGVTQYF. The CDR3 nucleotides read TGTGCCAGCAGTGAGAGAGGTGTGACCCAGTACTTC.

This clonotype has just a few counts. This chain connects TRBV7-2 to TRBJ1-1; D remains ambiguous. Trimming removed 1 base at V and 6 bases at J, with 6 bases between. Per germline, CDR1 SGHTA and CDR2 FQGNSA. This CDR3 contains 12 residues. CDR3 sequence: CASSLDAAEAFF. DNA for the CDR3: TGTGCCAGCAGCTTAGACGCCGCTGAAGCTTTCTTT.

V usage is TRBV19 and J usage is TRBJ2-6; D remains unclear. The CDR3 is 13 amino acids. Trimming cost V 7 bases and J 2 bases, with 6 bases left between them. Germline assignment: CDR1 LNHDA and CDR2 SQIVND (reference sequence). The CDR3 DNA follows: TGTGCCAGTAAGGAACCTGGGGCCAACGTCCTGACTTTC. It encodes CASKEPGANVLTF. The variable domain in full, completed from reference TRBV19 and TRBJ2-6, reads DGGITQSPKYLFRKEGQNVTLSCEQNLNHDAMYWYRQDPGQGLRLIYYSQIVNDFQKGDIAEGYSVSREKKESFPLTVTSAQKNPTAFYLCASKEPGANVLTFGAGSRLTVL.

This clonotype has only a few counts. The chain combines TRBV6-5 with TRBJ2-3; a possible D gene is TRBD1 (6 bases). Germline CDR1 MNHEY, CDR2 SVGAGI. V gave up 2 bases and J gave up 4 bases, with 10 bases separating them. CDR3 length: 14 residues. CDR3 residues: CASSYNTGPDTQYF. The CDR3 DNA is TGTGCCAGCAGTTACAACACAGGGCCAGATACGCAGTATTTT.

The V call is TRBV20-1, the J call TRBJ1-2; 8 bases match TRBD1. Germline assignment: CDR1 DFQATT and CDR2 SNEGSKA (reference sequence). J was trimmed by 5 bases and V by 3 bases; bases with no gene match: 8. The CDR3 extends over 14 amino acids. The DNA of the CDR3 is TGCAGTGCTAGGGGTACAGGGGGTCCTTATGGCTACACCTTC. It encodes CSARGTGGPYGYTF.

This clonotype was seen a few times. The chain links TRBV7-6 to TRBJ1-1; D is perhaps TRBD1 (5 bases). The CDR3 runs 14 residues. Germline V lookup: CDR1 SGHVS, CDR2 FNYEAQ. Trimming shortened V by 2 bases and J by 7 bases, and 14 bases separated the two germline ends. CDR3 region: CASSLRDEGGEAFF. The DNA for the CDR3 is TGTGCCAGCAGCTTAAGGGACGAGGGAGGTGAAGCTTTCTTT.

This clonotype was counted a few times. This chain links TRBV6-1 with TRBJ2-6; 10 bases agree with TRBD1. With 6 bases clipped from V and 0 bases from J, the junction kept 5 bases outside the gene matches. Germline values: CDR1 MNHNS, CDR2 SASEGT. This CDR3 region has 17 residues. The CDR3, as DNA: TGTGCCAGCAGGGGGGACAGGGGTTACTCTGGGGCCAACGTCCTGACTTTC. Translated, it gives CASRGDRGYSGANVLTF.

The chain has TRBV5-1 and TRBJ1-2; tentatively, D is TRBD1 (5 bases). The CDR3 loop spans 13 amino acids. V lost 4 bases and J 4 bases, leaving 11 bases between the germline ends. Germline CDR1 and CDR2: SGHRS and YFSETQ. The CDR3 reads CASSPTGLYGYTF. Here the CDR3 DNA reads TGCGCCAGCAGCCCAACGGGGCTCTATGGCTACACCTTC. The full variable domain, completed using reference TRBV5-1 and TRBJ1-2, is KAGVTQTPRYLIKTRGQQVTLSCSPISGHRSVSWYQQTPGQGLQFLFEYFSETQRNKGNFPGRFSGRQFSNSRSEMNVSTLELGDSALYLCASSPTGLYGYTFGSGTRLTVV.

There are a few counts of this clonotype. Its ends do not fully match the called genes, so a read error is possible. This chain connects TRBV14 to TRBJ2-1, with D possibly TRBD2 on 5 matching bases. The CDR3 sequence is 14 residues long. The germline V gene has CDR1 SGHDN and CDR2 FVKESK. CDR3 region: CASSQLTDYDEQFF. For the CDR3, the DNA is TGTGCCAGCAGCCAACTCACAGACTACGATGAGCAGTTCTTC. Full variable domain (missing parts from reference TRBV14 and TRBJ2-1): EAGVTQFPSHSVIEKGQTVTLRCDPISGHDNLYWYRRVMGKEIKFLLHFVKESKQDESGMPNNRFLAERTGGTYSTLKVQPAELEDSGVYFCASSQLTDYDEQFFGPGTRLTVL.

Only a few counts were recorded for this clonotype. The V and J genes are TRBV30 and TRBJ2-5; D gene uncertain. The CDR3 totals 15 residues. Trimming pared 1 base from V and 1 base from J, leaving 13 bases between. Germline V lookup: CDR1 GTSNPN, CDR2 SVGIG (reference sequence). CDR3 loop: CAWSALDRIQETQYF. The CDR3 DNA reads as TGTGCCTGGAGTGCTTTGGACCGAATCCAAGAGACCCAGTACTTC.

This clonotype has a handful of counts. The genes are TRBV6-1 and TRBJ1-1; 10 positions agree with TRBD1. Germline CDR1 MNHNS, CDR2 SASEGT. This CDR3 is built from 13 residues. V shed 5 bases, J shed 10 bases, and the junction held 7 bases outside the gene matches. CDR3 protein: CASSRTGTGVAFF. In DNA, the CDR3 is TGTGCCAGCAGTCGAACCGGGACAGGGGTAGCTTTCTTT.

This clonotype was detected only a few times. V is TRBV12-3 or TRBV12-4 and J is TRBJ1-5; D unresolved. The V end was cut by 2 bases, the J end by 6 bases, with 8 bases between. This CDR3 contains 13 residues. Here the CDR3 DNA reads TGTGCCAGCAGTTTAAGCCCCTCTCAGCCCCAGCATTTT. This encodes CASSLSPSQPQHF.

In DNA, the CDR3 is TGTGCCAGTCGGACTAGCGGGAGATCGTCCTCCTACGAGCAGTACTTC. Protein: CASRTSGRSSSYEQYF. This chain links TRBV19 with TRBJ2-7, with 13 bases identical to TRBD2. After removal of 8 bases from V and 0 bases from J, the junction contained 7 bases not matched to a gene. The CDR3 is 16 residues long. Germline V gene sequence: CDR1 LNHDA, CDR2 SQIVND (reference sequence).